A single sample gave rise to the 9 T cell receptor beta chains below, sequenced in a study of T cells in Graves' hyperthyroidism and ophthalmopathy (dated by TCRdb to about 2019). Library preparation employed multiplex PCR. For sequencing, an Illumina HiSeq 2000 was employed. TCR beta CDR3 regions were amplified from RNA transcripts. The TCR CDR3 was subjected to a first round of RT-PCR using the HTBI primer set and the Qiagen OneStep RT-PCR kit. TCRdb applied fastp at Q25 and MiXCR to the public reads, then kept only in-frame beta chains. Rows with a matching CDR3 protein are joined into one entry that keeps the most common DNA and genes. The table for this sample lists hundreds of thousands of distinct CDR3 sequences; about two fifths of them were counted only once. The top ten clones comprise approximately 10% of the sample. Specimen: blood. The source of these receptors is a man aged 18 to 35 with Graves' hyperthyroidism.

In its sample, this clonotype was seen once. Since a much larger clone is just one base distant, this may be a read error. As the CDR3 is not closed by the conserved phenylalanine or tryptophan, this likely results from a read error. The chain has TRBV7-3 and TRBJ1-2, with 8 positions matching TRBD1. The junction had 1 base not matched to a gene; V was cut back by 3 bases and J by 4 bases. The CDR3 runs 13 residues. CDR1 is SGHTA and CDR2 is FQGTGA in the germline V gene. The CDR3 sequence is CASSFGTGYGYTS. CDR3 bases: TGTGCCAGCAGCTTTGGGACAGGCTATGGCTACACCTCC.

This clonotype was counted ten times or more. The CDR3 region has the DNA TGTGCCAGCAGCACCCTTGGGGGGGCCCAGTACTTC. It translates to CASSTLGGAQYF. The V call is TRBV7-3, the J call TRBJ2-5; 7 bases are shared with TRBD2. The CDR3 loop spans 12 amino acids. V dropped 5 bases and J dropped 9; count of bases not matched to a gene: 6. The germline V gene has CDR1 SGHTA and CDR2 FQGTGA.

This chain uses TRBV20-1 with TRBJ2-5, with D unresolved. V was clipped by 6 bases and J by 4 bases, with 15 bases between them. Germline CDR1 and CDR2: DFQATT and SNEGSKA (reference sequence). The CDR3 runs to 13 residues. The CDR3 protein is CSAVSSGPETQYF. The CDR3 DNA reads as TGCAGTGCCGTGTCATCCGGGCCAGAGACCCAGTACTTC.

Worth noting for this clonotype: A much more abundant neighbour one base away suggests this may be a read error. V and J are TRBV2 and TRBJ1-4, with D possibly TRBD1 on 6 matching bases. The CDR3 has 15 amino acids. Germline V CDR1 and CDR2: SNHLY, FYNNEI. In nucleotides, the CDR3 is TGTGCCAGCAGACTTTTGGACAGTCGAAATGGAAAACTGTTTTTT. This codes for CASRLLDSRNGKLFF.

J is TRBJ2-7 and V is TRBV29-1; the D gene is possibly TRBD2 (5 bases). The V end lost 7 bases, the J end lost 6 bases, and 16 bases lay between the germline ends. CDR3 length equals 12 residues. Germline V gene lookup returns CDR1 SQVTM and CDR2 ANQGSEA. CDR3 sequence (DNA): TGCAGCGCCCGGACCATGGGAGCCGAGCAGTACTTC. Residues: CSARTMGAEQYF.

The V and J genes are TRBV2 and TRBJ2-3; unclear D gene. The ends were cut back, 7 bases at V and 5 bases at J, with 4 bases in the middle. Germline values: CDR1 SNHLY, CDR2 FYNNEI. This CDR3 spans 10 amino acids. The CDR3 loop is CASMKDTQYF. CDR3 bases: TGTGCCAGCATGAAAGATACGCAGTATTTT. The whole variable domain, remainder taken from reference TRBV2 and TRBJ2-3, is EPEVTQTPSHQVTQMGQEVILRCVPISNHLYFYWYRQILGQKVEFLVSFYNNEISEKSEIFDDQFSVERPDGSNFTLKIRSTKLEDSAMYFCASMKDTQYFGPGTRLTVL.

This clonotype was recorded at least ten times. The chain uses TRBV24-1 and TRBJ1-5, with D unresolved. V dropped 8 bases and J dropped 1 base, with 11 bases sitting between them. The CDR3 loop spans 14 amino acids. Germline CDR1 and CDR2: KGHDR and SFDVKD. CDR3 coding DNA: TGTGCCACCATCTTAGGTGGGAGCAATCAGCCCCAGCATTTT. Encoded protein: CATILGGSNQPQHF.

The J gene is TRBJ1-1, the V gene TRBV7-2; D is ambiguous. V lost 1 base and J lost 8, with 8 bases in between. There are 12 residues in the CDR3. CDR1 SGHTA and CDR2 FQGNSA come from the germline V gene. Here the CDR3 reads CASSLDAQEAFF. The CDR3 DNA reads TGTGCCAGCAGCTTAGACGCGCAGGAAGCTTTCTTT.

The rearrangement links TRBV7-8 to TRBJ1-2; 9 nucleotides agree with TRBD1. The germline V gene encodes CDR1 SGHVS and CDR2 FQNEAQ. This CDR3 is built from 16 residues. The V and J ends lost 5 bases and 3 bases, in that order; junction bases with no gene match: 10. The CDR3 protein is CASSQWTGEGDYGYTF. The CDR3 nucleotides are TGTGCCAGCAGCCAATGGACAGGGGAAGGTGACTATGGCTACACCTTC. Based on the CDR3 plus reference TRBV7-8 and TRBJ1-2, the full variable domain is GAGVSQSPRYKVAKRGQDVALRCDPISGHVSLFWYQQALGQGPEFLTYFQNEAQLDKSGLPSDRFFAERPEGSVSTLKIQRTQQEDSAVYLCASSQWTGEGDYGYTFGSGTRLTVV.